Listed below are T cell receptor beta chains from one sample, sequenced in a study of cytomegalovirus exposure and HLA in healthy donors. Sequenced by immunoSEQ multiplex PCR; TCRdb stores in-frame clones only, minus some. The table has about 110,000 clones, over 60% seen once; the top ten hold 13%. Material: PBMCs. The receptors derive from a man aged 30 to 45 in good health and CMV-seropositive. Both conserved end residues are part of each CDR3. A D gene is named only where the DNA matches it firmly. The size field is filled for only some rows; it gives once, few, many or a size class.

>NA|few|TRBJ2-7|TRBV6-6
TGTGCCAGCAGTTACCCCTCGGACAGCCACGAGCAGTACTTC
CASSYPSDSHEQYF
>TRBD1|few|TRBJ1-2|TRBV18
TGTGCCAGCTCACTAACGGGACAGAACTATGGCTACACCTTC
CASSLTGQNYGYTF
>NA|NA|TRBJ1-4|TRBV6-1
TGTGCCAGCAGTGAAGTTCGCCGGGCAACTAATGAAAAACTGTTTTTT
CASSEVRRATNEKLFF
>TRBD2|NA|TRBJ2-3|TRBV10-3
TGTGCCATCAGGGGATTGGGACTAGCGGGGTCGAGCGCGGATACGCAGTATTTT
CAIRGLGLAGSSADTQYF
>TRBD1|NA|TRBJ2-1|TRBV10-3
TGTGCCATCAGCCCTACGGGACAGGTTGGCAATGAGCAGTTCTTC
CAISPTGQVGNEQFF
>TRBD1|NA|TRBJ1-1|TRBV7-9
TGTGCCAGCAGACGAGGGACAGGGGGTCTCAACACTGAAGCTTTCTTT
CASRRGTGGLNTEAFF
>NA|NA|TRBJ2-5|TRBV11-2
TGTGCCAGCAGCTTAGGCCCCCAGATTCAAGAGGCCCAGTACTTC
CASSLGPQIQEAQYF
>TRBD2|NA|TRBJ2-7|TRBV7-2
TGTGCCAGCAGCTTAGTGGCGGGAGGCTACGAGCAGTACTTC
CASSLVAGGYEQYF
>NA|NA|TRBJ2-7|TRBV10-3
TGTGCCATCAGCCTCGGGACTCCGGTGTCCTACGAGCAGTACTTC
CAISLGTPVSYEQYF
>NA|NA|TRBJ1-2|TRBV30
TGTGCCTGGAGTCCCGACAGCTATGGCTACACCTTC
CAWSPDSYGYTF
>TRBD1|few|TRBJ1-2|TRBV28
TGTGCCAGCCTACCTACAGGGGGCGCGTACAACTATGGCTACACCTTC
CASLPTGGAYNYGYTF
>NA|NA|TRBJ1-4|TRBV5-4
TGTGCCAGCAGTTGGGGGGGGCAGGCGCCAACTAATGAAAAACTGTTTTTT
CASSWGGQAPTNEKLFF
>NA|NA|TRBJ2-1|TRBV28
TGTGCCAGCAGTCGGGGGACCGGGACGGAGCAGTTCTTC
CASSRGTGTEQFF
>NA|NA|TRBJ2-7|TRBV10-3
TGTGCCATCAGTGAACTAGCAGGGACCTACGAGCAGTACTTC
CAISELAGTYEQYF
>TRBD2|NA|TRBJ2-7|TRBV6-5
TGTGCCAGCAGTTACTCGATGGGGGGGGTTTACGAGCAGTACTTC
CASSYSMGGVYEQYF
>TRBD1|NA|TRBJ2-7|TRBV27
TGTGCCAGCAGTTTAAGGGGGCAAGTCTACGAGCAGTACTTC
CASSLRGQVYEQYF
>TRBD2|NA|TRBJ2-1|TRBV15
TGTGCCACCAGGGCGGGGGGAGGGTACAATGAGCAGTTCTTC
CATRAGGGYNEQFF
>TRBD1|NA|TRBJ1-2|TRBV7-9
TGTGCCAGCAGCTTATTGGGGACAGGGGCGAACTATGGCTACACCTTC
CASSLLGTGANYGYTF
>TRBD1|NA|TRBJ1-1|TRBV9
TGTGCCAGCAGCGTAGTGCCAGGGGGCCCTACTGAAGCTTTCTTT
CASSVVPGGPTEAFF
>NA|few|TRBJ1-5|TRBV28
TGTGCCAGCAGCGAAGGACCCCATCAGGGTAGCAATCAGCCCCAGCATTTT
CASSEGPHQGSNQPQHF
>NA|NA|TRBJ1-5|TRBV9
TGTGCCAGCAGCGCGCGGGACCCCCCTAGGGCCCAGCATTTT
CASSARDPPRAQHF
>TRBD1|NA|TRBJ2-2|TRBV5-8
TGTGCCAGCAGCTTCGACAGGGCCGAGACCGGGGAGCTGTTTTTT
CASSFDRAETGELFF